The source of this T cell receptor beta chain is a study of blood T cell repertoires in COVID-19. The wider study: Collection of acute and convalescent COVID-19 samples took place in the United States, Italy and Spain. PBMCs, B-cell-depleted T cells, or T cells provided the cDNA or gDNA that made up the material.

The ends were cut back, 0 bases at V and 1 base at J, with 4 bases in the middle. Germline lookup yields CDR1 SGHRS and CDR2 YFSETQ. There are 14 residues in the CDR3. Turning to this clone: At the DNA level, this CDR3 is encoded by other sequences in the same sample as well.

In the authors' methods: Researchers report that nucleated cell counts were estimated from reference gene primer amplification. The method was immunoSEQ multiplex PCR; TCRdb's version includes in-frame clones alone and lacks a portion of them. V and J calls plus clone size are reproduced from that table; the DNA served to infer D and trimming. The sample records tens of thousands of clones, 88% being singletons. This chain links TRBV5-1 with TRBJ2-2; D gene unclear. Sequencing was carried out using peripheral blood. The TCR was taken from a woman aged 55-69 years with acute or convalescent COVID-19. CDR3 amino acids: CASSLAGNTGELFF. The CDR3 nucleotides are TGCGCCAGCAGCTTGGCCGGGAACACCGGGGAGCTGTTTTTT.